The rows below give T cell receptor beta chains drawn from one sample of a study of beta chain features in type 1 diabetes. TCRdb's copy holds only in-frame clones and misses some; the assay was immunoSEQ multiplex PCR. The sample holds about 650,000 clones; around 11% are singletons and the top ten take about 0.11%. The sample taken for sequencing was naive CD4+ T cells from blood. The receptors were gathered from a man aged 25 to 40 with type 1 diabetes. CDR3s include the opening cysteine and the closing phenylalanine or tryptophan.

J: TRBJ2-5
V: TRBV11-2
CDR3: CASSLPWDIWTSAEETQYF

J: TRBJ2-1
V: TRBV25-1
CDR3: CASSEFEAAPQTWQFF

J: TRBJ1-3
V: TRBV25-1
CDR3: CASSDNLFSGNTIYF

J: TRBJ2-3
V: TRBV7-9
CDR3: CASSTEGLARNTDTQYF

J: TRBJ2-1
V: TRBV19
CDR3: CASTGQIGLGEQFF

J: TRBJ1-2
V: TRBV28
CDR3: CASRNTGGAGYTF

J: TRBJ2-1
V: TRBV19
CDR3: CASSFRRTQYNEQFF

J: TRBJ1-5
V: TRBV30
CDR3: CAWSTGQASNQPQHF

J: TRBJ2-1
V: TRBV10-3
CDR3: CAISESGSGGKSYNEQFF

J: TRBJ2-3
V: TRBV30
CDR3: CAWKRTSTDTQYF

J: TRBJ2-3
V: TRBV4-3
CDR3: CASSQEEWRDTQYF

J: TRBJ2-2
V: TRBV7-9
CDR3: CASSSRGFSTGELFF

J: TRBJ2-5
V: TRBV29-1
CDR3: CSGKYSPETQYF

J: TRBJ1-2
V: TRBV28
CDR3: CASSSRTYGYTF

J: TRBJ2-7
V: TRBV7-9
CDR3: CASSFGEGAGTGLYEQYF

J: TRBJ2-3
V: TRBV28
CDR3: CASSLAGGDTQYF

J: TRBJ2-3
V: TRBV19
CDR3: CASCSGSTDTQYF

J: TRBJ1-2
V: TRBV6-6
CDR3: CASRLQGIGYGYTF

J: TRBJ2-7
V: TRBV29-1
CDR3: CSVGDRVHYEQYF

J: TRBJ1-6
V: TRBV18
CDR3: CASSPGTGIKPLHF

J: TRBJ1-2
V: TRBV7-2
CDR3: CASSLDRGYGYTF

J: TRBJ2-7
V: TRBV6-5
CDR3: CASSSARDYEQYF

J: TRBJ2-2
V: TRBV2
CDR3: CASSFLQGNTGELFF

J: TRBJ2-5
V: TRBV11-2
CDR3: CASSLTSGSTLGETQYF

J: TRBJ2-3
V: TRBV6-1
CDR3: CASSEATGGFTDTQYF

J: TRBJ1-4
V: TRBV11-2
CDR3: CASSLEGAVFF

J: TRBJ2-1
V: TRBV7-2
CDR3: CASSLSVLAGGNYNEQFF

J: TRBJ1-4
V: TRBV14
CDR3: CASNGREKLFF

J: TRBJ2-1
V: TRBV5-4
CDR3: CASSLASGSSYNEQFF

J: TRBJ1-6
V: TRBV11-3
CDR3: CASSLGQGNNSPLHF

J: TRBJ2-7
V: TRBV23-1
CDR3: CASNRPGQVADEQYF

J: TRBJ2-7
V: TRBV5-1
CDR3: CASSPLSEEQYF

J: TRBJ1-6
V: TRBV2
CDR3: CASSSSSSPLHF

J: TRBJ1-4
V: TRBV29-1
CDR3: CSAAQGGLNEKLFF

J: TRBJ2-1
V: TRBV6-6
CDR3: CASSPQDRVSYNEQFF

J: TRBJ1-4
V: TRBV29-1
CDR3: CSVEVTIGKLFF

J: TRBJ2-7
V: TRBV27
CDR3: CASSRYRDSSYEQYF

J: TRBJ2-5
V: TRBV11-2
CDR3: CASSFSGQETQYF

J: TRBJ2-3
V: TRBV28
CDR3: CASWGGAGDTQYF

J: TRBJ2-3
V: TRBV7-9
CDR3: CASSLNSGDTQYF

J: TRBJ1-5
V: TRBV4-3
CDR3: CASSQGRSNQPQHF

J: TRBJ2-3
V: TRBV29-1
CDR3: CSVWGVTGPSTDTQYF

J: TRBJ2-7
V: TRBV29-1
CDR3: CSVAPQGALGHEQYF

J: TRBJ1-2
V: TRBV21-1
CDR3: CASSKPEDRVYGYTF

J: TRBJ2-7
V: TRBV7-9
CDR3: CASSSAPGLQSIYEQYF